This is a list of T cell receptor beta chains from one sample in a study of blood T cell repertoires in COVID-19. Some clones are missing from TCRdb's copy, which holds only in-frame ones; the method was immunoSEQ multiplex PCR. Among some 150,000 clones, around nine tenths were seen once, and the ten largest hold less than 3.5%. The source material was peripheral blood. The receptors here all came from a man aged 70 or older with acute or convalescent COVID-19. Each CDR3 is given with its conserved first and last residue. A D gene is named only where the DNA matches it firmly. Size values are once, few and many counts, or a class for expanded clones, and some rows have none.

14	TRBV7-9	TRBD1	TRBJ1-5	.	TGTGCCAGCAGCTTACTAGGGGGCGGGCAGCCCCAGCATTTT	CASSLLGGGQPQHF
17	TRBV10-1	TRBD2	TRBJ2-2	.	TGCGCCACTAAACCCTCGACTAGCGGGGGGTTCACCGGGGAGCTGTTTTTT	CATKPSTSGGFTGELFF
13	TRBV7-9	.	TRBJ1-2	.	TGTGCCAGCAGCTTAAGGCAGGGCTATGGCTACACCTTC	CASSLRQGYGYTF
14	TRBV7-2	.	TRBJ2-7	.	TGTGCCAGCAGCAACCGCGGGGGCACGCACGAGCAGTACTTC	CASSNRGGTHEQYF
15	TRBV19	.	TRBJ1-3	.	TGTGCCAGTAGAGTTACGGGGGGATCTGGAAACACCATATATTTT	CASRVTGGSGNTIYF
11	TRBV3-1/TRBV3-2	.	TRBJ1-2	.	TGTGCCAGCAGCCGCGGCGATGGCTACACCTTC	CASSRGDGYTF
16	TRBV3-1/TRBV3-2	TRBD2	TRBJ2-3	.	TGTGCCAGCAGCCACCTCGGCGGGGGGGCCCCAGATACGCAGTATTTT	CASSHLGGGAPDTQYF
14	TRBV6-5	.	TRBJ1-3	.	TGTGCCAGCAGTTACAGACAGTCTGGAAACACCATATATTTT	CASSYRQSGNTIYF
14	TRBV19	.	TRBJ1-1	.	TGTGCCAGTAGTATCTTAGCGCTGAACACTGAAGCTTTCTTT	CASSILALNTEAFF
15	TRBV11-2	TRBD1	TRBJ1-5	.	TGTGCCAGCAGTGGGACAGGGGGATACAATCAGCCCCAGCATTTT	CASSGTGGYNQPQHF
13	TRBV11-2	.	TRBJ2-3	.	TGTGCCAGCAGCTTAGTTCGCGGGGGCCCGCAGTATTTT	CASSLVRGGPQYF
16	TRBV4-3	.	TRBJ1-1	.	TGCGCCAGCAGCCCCCAGGTCCTGACAGGGAACACTGAAGCTTTCTTT	CASSPQVLTGNTEAFF
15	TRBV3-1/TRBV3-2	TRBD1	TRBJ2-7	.	TGTGCCAGTACAAGGACAGGGGTCCGATCCTACGAGCAGTACTTC	CASTRTGVRSYEQYF
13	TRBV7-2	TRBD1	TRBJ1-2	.	TGTGCCAGCAGCTCCGGGACAGCCTATGGCTACACCTTC	CASSSGTAYGYTF
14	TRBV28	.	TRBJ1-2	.	TGTGCCAGCAGTTTTTCGGGGGGGAACTATGGCTACACCTTC	CASSFSGGNYGYTF
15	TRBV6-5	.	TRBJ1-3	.	TGTGCCACCAGGCCCCCAGGGTTTAGTGGAAACACCATATATTTT	CATRPPGFSGNTIYF
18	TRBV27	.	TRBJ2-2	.	TGTGCCAGCAGTTTATTTTCATCAGGGCGGACGAACACCGGGGAGCTGTTTTTT	CASSLFSSGRTNTGELFF
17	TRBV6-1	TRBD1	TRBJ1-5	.	TGTGCCAGCAGTGAGGGACAGGGGGATAATAGCAATCAGCCCCAGCATTTT	CASSEGQGDNSNQPQHF
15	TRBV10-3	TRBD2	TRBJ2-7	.	TGTGCCATCAGTGAGTCAGGACTAGCGGGGCCCGAGCAGTACTTC	CAISESGLAGPEQYF
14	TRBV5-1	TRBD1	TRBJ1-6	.	TGCGCCAGCAGCATGGACAGGGTCAGTTCACCCCTCCACTTT	CASSMDRVSSPLHF
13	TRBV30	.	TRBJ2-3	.	TGTGCCTGGAGTGTCGTGAGGGCAGATACGCAGTATTTT	CAWSVVRADTQYF
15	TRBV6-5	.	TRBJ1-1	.	TGTGCCAGCAGTTACTCGGGGGCGCTGAACACTGAAGCTTTCTTT	CASSYSGALNTEAFF
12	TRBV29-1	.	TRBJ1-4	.	TGCAGCGTTGAGGCCCAGAATGAAAAACTGTTTTTT	CSVEAQNEKLFF
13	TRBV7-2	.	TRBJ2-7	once	TGTGCCAGCAGCTCAAGCCGAGTCTCCGAGCAGTACTTC	CASSSSRVSEQYF
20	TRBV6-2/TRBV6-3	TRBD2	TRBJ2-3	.	TGTGCCAGCAGTTACCCGGGACTAGCGGGGGGGAGAAACCGGACAGATACGCAGTATTTT	CASSYPGLAGGRNRTDTQYF
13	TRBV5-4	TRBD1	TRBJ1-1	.	TGTGCCAGCAGCTCACAGGGACAGGCTGAAGCTTTCTTT	CASSSQGQAEAFF
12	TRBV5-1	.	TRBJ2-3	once	TGCGCCAGCAGCCTCCGCACAGATACGCAGTATTTT	CASSLRTDTQYF
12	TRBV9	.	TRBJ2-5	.	TGTGCCAGCGGAAGGGCGGGAGAGACCCAGTACTTC	CASGRAGETQYF
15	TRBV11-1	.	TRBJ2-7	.	TGTGCCAGCAGCTTGTTCGGGAGGGGGCAATACGAGCAGTACTTC	CASSLFGRGQYEQYF
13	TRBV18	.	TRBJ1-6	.	TGTGCCAGCTCACCGGAGGGAGATTCACCCCTCCACTTT	CASSPEGDSPLHF
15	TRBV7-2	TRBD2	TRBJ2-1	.	TGTGCCAGCAGCAATCTAGCGGGCTCCTACAATGAGCAGTTCTTC	CASSNLAGSYNEQFF
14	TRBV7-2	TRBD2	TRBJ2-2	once	TGTGCCAGCCGCCGGGGGGAGAACACCGGGGAGCTGTTTTTT	CASRRGENTGELFF
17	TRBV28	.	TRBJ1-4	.	TGTGCCAGCAGTCTGGGCCCTCTCCTTGCAACTAATGAAAAACTGTTTTTT	CASSLGPLLATNEKLFF
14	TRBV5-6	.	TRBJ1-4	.	TGTGCCAGCAGCTTGGAGACAGGCGGGGAAAAACTGTTTTTT	CASSLETGGEKLFF
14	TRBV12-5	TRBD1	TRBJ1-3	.	TGTGCTAGTGCCACAGGGGGATATGGAAACACCATATATTTT	CASATGGYGNTIYF
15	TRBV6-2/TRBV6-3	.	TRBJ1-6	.	TGTGCCAGCAGTTCTACAGGTTCCGCTAATTCACCCCTCCACTTT	CASSSTGSANSPLHF
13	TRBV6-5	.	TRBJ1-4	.	TGTGCCAGCAGCAGAACAACTAATGAAAAACTGTTTTTT	CASSRTTNEKLFF
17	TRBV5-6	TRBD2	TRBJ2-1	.	TGTGCCAGCAGCTTGTCCATAGCGGGGGCGGTTTACAATGAGCAGTTCTTC	CASSLSIAGAVYNEQFF
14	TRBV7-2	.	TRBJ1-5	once	TGTGCCAGCAGCTTATCAGGGGACGGCCAGCCCCAGCATTTT	CASSLSGDGQPQHF
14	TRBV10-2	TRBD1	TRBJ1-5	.	TGCGCCAGCAGTCAGACAGGGGGCTTTCAGCCCCAGCATTTT	CASSQTGGFQPQHF